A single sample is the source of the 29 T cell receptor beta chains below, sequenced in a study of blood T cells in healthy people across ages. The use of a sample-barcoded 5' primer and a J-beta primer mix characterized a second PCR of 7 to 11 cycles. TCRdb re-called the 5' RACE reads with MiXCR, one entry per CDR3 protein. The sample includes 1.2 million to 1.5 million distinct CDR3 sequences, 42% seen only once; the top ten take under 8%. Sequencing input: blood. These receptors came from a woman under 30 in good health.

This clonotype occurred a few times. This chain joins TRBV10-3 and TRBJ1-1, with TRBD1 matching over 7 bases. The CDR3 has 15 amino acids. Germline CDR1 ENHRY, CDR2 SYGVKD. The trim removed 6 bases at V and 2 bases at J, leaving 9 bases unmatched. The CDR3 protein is CAISRTGGSNTEAFF. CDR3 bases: TGTGCCATCAGCCGGACAGGCGGGTCAAACACTGAAGCTTTCTTT.

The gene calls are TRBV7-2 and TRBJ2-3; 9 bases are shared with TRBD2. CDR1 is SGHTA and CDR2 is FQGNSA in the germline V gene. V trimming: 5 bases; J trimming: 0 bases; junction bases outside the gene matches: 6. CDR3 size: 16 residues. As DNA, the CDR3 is TGTGCCAGCAGCGCCCCTAGCGGGATTAGCACAGATACGCAGTATTTT. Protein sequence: CASSAPSGISTDTQYF.

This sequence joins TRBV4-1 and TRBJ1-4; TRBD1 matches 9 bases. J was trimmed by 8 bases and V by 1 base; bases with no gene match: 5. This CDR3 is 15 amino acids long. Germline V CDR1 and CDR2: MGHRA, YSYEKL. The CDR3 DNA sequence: TGCGCCAGCAGCCAAGCAGGGGGACAGGGCGAAAAACTGTTTTTT. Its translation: CASSQAGGQGEKLFF.

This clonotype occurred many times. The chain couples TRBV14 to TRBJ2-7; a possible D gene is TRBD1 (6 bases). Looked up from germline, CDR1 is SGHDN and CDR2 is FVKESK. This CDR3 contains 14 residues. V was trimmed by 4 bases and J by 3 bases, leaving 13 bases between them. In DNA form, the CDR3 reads TGTGCCAGCAGCCCAGGGGATAGGCGCTACGAGCAGTACTTC. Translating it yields CASSPGDRRYEQYF.

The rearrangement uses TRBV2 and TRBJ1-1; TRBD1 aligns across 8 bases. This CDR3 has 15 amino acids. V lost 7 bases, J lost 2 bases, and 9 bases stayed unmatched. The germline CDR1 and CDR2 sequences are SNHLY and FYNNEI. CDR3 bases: TGTGCCAGCAACTTAGACAGGGGAGTCAACACTGAAGCTTTCTTT. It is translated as CASNLDRGVNTEAFF.

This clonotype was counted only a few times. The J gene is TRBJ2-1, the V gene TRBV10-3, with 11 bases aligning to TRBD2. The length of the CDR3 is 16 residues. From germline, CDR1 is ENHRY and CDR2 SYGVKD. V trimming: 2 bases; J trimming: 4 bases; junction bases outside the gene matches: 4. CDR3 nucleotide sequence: TGTGCCATCAGTGAGGGGGGACTAGCGGTATACAATGAGCAGTTCTTC. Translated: CAISEGGLAVYNEQFF.

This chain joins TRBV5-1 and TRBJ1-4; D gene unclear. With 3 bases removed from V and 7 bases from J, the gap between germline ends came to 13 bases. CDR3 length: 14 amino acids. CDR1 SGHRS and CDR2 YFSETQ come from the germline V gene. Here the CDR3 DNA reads TGCGCCAGCAGCTCGGAGGGCTGGGGTGAAAAACTGTTTTTT. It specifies CASSSEGWGEKLFF.

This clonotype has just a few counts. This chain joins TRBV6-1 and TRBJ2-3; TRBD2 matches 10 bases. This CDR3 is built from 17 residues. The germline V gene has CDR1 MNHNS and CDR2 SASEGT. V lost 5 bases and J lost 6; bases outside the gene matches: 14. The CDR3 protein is CASSPRGVAGGPDTQYF. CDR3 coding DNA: TGTGCCAGCAGTCCCCGGGGCGTAGCGGGGGGACCGGATACGCAGTATTTT.

This CDR3 reads CSASGARRGSETQYF. In DNA, the CDR3 is TGCAGTGCTAGCGGAGCCCGACGGGGCTCGGAGACCCAGTACTTC. The V call is TRBV20-1, the J call TRBJ2-7; D is possibly TRBD1 or TRBD2 (5 bases each). TRBJ2-5 matches the DNA end more closely, so the J call is doubtful. This CDR3 spans 15 amino acids. Germline V gives CDR1 DFQATT, CDR2 SNEGSKA (reference sequence).

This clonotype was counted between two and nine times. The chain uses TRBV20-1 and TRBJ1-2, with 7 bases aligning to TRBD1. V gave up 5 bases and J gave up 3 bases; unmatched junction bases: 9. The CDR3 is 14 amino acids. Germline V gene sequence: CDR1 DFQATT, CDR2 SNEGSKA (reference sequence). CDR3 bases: TGCAGTGCTTCACAGTTCGGACAGGACTATGGCTACACCTTC. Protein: CSASQFGQDYGYTF.

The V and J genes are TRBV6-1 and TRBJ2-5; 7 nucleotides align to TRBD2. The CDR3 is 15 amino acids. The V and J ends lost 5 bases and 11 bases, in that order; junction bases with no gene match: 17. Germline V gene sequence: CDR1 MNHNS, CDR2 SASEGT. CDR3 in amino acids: CASSPHRLGTREQYF. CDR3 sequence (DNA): TGTGCCAGCAGTCCCCACCGACTGGGGACGCGGGAGCAGTACTTC.

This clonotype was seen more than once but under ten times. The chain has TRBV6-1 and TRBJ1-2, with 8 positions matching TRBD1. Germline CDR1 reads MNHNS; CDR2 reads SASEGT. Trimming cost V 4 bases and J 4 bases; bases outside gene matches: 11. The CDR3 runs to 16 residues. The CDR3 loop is CASSGDRSVLSYGYTF. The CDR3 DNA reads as TGTGCCAGCAGTGGGGACAGGAGCGTACTTAGCTATGGCTACACCTTC.

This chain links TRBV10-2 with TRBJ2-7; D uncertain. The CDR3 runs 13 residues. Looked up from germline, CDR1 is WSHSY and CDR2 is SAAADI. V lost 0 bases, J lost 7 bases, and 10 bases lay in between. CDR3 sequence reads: CASSESTWNEQYF. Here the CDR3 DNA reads TGCGCCAGCAGTGAGTCTACCTGGAATGAGCAGTACTTC.

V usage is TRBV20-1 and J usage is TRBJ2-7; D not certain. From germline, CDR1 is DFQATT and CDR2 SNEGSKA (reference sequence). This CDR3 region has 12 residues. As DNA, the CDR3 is TGCCCCGCGAACCCCAGCTCCTACGAGCAGTACTTC. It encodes CPANPSSYEQYF.

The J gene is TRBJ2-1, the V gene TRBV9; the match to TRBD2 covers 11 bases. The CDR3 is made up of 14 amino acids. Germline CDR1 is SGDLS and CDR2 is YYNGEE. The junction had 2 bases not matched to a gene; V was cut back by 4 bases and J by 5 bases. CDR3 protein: CASSSSGRHNEQFF. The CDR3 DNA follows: TGTGCCAGCAGCTCTAGCGGGAGGCACAATGAGCAGTTCTTC. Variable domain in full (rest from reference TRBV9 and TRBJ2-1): DSGVTQTPKHLITATGQRVTLRCSPRSGDLSVYWYQQSLDQGLQFLIQYYNGEERAKGNILERFSAQQFPDLHSELNLSSLELGDSALYFCASSSSGRHNEQFFGPGTRLTVL.

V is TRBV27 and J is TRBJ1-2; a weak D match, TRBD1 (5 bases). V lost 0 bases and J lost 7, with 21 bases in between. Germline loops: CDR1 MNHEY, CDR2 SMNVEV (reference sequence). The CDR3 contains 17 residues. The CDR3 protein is CASSLSEVSGRVIGYTF. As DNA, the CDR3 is TGTGCCAGCAGTTTATCGGAGGTTTCAGGGAGGGTGATTGGCTACACCTTC.

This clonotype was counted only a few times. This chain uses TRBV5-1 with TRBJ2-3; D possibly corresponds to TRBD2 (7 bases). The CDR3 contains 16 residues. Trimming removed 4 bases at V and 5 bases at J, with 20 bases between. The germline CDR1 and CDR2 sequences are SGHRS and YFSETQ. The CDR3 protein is CASSPKTAGAGDTQYF. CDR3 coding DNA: TGCGCCAGCAGCCCGAAAACCGCGGGGGCAGGAGATACGCAGTATTTT.

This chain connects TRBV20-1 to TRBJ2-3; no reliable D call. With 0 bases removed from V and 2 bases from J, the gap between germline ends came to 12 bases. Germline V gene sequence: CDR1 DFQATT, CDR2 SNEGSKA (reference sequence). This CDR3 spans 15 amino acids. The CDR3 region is CSARDRLGPTDTQYF. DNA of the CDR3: TGCAGTGCTAGAGATCGACTGGGTCCCACAGATACGCAGTATTTT.

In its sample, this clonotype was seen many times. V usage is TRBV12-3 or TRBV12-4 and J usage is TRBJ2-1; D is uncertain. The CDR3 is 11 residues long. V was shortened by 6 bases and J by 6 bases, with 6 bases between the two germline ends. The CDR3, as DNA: TGTGCCAGCAGCTCCCTCAATGAGCAGTTCTTC. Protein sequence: CASSSLNEQFF.

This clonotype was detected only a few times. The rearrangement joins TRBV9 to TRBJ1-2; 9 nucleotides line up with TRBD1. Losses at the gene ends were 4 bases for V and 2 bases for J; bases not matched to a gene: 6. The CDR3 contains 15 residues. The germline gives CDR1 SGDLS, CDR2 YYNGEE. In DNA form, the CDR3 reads TGTGCCAGCAGCATCACAGGGGGCGGGAACTATGGCTACACCTTC. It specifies CASSITGGGNYGYTF.

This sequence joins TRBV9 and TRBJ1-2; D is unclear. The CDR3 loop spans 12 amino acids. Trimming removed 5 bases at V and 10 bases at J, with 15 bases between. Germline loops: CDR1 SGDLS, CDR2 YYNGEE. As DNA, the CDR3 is TGTGCCAGCAGGACCCCCCTTGAGGACTACACCTTC. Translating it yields CASRTPLEDYTF.

The CDR3 protein is CASSESERLYNSPLHF. CDR3 DNA: TGTGCCAGCAGTGAAAGCGAGCGCCTCTATAATTCACCCCTCCACTTT. This chain connects TRBV6-1 to TRBJ1-6; no firm D call. This CDR3 region has 16 residues. Germline values: CDR1 MNHNS, CDR2 SASEGT. V was trimmed by 2 bases and J by 3 bases, leaving 11 bases between them.

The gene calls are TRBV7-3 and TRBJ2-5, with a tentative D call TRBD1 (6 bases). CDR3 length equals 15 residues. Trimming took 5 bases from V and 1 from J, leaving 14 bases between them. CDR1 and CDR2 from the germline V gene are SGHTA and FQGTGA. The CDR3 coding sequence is TGTGCCAGCAGCGCCTTCAGGGGTCCCCAAGAGACCCAGTACTTC. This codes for CASSAFRGPQETQYF.

CDR3 nucleotides: TGTGCCAGCAGTTTAGAGGGAAGGAACAAGCAGCCCCAGCATTTT. Translated, it gives CASSLEGRNKQPQHF. The chain uses TRBV12-3 or TRBV12-4 and TRBJ1-5, with unresolved D. The V and J ends lost 1 base and 7 bases respectively, with 14 bases between them. There are 15 residues in the CDR3.

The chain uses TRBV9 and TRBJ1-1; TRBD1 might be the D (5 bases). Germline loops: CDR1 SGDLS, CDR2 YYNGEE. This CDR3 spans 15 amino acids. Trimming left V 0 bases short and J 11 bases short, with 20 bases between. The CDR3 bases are TGTGCCAGCAGCGTAGGGTTCGGAGGGCAGGGAGGGGCTTTCTTT. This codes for CASSVGFGGQGGAFF.

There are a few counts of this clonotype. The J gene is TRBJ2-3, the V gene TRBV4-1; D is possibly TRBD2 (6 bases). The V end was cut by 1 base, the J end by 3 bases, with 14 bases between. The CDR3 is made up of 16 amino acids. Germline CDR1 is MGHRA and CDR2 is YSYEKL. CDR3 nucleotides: TGCGCCAGCAGCCAAGTCCCGGGAGTCGTTACAGATACGCAGTATTTT. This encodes CASSQVPGVVTDTQYF.

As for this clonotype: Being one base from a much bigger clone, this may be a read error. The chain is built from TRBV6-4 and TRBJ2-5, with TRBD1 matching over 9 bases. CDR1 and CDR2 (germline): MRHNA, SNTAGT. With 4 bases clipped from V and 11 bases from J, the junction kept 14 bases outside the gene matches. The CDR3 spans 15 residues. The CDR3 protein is CASSATGGASDEQYF. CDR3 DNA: TGTGCCAGCAGTGCAACAGGGGGCGCGAGCGATGAGCAGTACTTC.

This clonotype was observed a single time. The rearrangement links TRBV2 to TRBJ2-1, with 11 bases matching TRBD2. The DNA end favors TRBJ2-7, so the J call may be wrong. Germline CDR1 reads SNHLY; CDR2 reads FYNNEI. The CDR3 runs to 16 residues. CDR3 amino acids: CASSELTSGSRNEQYF. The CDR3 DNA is TGTGCCAGCAGTGAACTTACTAGCGGGAGTCGGAATGAGCAGTACTTC.

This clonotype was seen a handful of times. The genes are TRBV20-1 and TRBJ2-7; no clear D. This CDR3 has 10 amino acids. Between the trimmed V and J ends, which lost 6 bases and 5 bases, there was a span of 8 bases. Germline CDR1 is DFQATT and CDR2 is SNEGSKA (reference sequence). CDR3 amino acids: CSARGNEQYF. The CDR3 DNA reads TGCAGTGCCCGAGGTAACGAGCAGTACTTC.